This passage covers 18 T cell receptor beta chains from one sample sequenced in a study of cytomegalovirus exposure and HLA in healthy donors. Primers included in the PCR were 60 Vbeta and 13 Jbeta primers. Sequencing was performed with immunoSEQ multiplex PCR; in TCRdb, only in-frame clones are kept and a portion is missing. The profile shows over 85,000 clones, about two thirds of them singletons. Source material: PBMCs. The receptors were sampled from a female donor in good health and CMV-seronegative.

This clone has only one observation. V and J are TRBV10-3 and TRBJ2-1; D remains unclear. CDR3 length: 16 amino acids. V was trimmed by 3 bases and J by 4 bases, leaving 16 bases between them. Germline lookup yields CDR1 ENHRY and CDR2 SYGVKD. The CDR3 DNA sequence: TGTGCCATCAGTGATAATATCGGTGGTGCTTACAATGAGCAGTTCTTC. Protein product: CAISDNIGGAYNEQFF.

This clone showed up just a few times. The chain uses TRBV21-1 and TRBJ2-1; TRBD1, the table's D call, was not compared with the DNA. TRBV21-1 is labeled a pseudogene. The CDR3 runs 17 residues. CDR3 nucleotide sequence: TGTGCCAGCAGCAAAGAAAAGGGGCAACTCTGGGATCATGAGCAGTTCTTC. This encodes CASSKEKGQLWDHEQFF.

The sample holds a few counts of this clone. The CDR3 nucleotides are TGCGCCAGCAGCCAAGAACTGGGGGCGAGTACTGAAGCTTTCTTT. Translated, it gives CASSQELGASTEAFF. V and J are TRBV4-1 and TRBJ1-1; D is possibly TRBD1 (6 bases). The CDR3 is made up of 15 amino acids. Trimming cost V 0 bases and J 5 bases, with 13 bases left between them. Germline loops: CDR1 MGHRA, CDR2 YSYEKL.

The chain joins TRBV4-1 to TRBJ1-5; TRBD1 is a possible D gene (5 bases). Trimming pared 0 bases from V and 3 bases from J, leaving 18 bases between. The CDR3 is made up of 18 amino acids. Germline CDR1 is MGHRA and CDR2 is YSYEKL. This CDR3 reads CASSQEGGAGQVNQPQHF. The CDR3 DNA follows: TGCGCCAGCAGCCAAGAGGGGGGAGCCGGACAAGTCAATCAGCCCCAGCATTTT.

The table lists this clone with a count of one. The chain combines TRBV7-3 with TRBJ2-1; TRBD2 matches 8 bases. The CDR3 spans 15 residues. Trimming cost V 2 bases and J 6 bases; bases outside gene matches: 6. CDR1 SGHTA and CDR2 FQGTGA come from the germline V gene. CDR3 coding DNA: TGTGCCAGCAGCTTATGGAGCGGGGGTTCCAATGAGCAGTTCTTC. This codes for CASSLWSGGSNEQFF.

CDR3: CASSPDSPHEQYF. CDR3 sequence (DNA): TGTGCCAGCAGCCCGGACAGTCCCCACGAGCAGTACTTC. This chain uses TRBV9 with TRBJ2-7; perhaps TRBD1 as D (6 bases). V was shortened by 4 bases and J by 5 bases, with 13 bases between the two germline ends. Per the germline V gene, CDR1 is SGDLS and CDR2 is YYNGEE. The CDR3 consists of 13 residues.

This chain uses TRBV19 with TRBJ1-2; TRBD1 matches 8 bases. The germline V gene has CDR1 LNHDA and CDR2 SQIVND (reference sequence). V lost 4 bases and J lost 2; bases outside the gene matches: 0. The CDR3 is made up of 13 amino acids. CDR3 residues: CASSRQGNYGYTF. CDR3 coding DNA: TGTGCCAGTAGTAGACAGGGGAACTATGGCTACACCTTC.

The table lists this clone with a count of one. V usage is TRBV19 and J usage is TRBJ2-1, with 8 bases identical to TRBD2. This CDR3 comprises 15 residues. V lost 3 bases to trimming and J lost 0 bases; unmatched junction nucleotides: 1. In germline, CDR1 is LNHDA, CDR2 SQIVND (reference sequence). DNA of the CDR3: TGTGCCAGTAGTATGGGGACTAGCTCCTACAATGAGCAGTTCTTC. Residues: CASSMGTSSYNEQFF.

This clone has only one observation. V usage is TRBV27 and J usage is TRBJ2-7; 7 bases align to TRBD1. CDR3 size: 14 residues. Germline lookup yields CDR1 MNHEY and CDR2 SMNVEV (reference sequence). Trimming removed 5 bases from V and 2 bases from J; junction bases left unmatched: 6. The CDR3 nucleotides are TGTGCCAGCAGTGTAAGAGGGACAGCCTACGAGCAGTACTTC. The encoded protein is CASSVRGTAYEQYF.

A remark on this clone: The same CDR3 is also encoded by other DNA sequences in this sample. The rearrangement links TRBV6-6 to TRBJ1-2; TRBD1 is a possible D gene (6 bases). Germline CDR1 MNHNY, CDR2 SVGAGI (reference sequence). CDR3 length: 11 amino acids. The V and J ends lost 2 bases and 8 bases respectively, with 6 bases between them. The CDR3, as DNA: TGTGCCAGCAGTTACGGGGGCGGCTACACCTTC. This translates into CASSYGGGYTF.

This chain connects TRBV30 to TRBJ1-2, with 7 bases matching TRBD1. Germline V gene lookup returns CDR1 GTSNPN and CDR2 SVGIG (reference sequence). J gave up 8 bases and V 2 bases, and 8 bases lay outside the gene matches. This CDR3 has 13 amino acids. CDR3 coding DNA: TGTGCCTGGAGTACTTCCGGACAGGTCGGCTACACCTTC. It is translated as CAWSTSGQVGYTF. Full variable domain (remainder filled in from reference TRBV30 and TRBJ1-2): SQTIHQWPATLVQPVGSPLSLECTVEGTSNPNLYWYRQAAGRGLQLLFYSVGIGQISSEVPQNLSASRPQDRQFILSSKKLLLSDSGFYLCAWSTSGQVGYTFGSGTRLTVV.

The CDR3: CAWSGGGTYGYTF. CDR3 DNA sequence: TGTGCCTGGAGTGGAGGGGGTACCTATGGCTACACCTTC. V is TRBV30 and J is TRBJ1-2, with D possibly TRBD1 on 6 matching bases. The length of the CDR3 is 13 residues. Germline assignment: CDR1 GTSNPN and CDR2 SVGIG (reference sequence). Trimming shortened V by 1 base and J by 4 bases, and 10 bases separated the two germline ends.

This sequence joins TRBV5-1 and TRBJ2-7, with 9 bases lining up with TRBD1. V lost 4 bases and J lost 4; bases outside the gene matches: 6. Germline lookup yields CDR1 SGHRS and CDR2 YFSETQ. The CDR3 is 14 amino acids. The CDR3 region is CASSIQGAPYEQYF. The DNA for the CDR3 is TGCGCCAGCAGCATACAGGGGGCACCATACGAGCAGTACTTC.

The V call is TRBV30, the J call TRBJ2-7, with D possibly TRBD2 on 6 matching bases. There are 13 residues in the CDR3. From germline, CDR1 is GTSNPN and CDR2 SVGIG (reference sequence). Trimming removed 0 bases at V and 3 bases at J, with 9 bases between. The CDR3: CAWSVRGSYEQYF. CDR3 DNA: TGTGCCTGGAGTGTACGGGGGAGCTACGAGCAGTACTTC.

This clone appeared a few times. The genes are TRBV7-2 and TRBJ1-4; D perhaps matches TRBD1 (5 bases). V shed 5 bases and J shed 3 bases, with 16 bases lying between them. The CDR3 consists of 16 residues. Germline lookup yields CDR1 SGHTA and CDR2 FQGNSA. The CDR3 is CASSPRIRAANEKLFF. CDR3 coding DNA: TGTGCCAGCAGCCCCCGGATCAGGGCGGCTAATGAAAAACTGTTTTTT. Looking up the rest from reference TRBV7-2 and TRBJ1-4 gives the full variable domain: GAGVSQSPSNKVTEKGKDVELRCDPISGHTALYWYRQSLGQGLEFLIYFQGNSAPDKSGLPSDRFSAERTGGSVSTLTIQRTQQEDSAVYLCASSPRIRAANEKLFFGSGTQLSVL.

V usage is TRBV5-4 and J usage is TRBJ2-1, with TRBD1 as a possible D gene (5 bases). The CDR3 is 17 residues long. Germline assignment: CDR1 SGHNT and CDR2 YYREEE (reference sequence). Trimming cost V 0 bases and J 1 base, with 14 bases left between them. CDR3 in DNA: TGTGCCAGCAGCTTGGCGTTTGGGGCAGTGTCCTACAATGAGCAGTTCTTC. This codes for CASSLAFGAVSYNEQFF.

This CDR3 is CASTGGGAGETQYF. CDR3 coding DNA: TGTGCCAGCACCGGAGGGGGGGCGGGGGAGACCCAGTACTTC. The chain uses TRBV6-1 and TRBJ2-5; D is possibly TRBD2 (7 bases). The CDR3 contains 14 residues. The germline V gene has CDR1 MNHNS and CDR2 SASEGT. V was trimmed by 7 bases and J by 5 bases, leaving 17 bases between them.

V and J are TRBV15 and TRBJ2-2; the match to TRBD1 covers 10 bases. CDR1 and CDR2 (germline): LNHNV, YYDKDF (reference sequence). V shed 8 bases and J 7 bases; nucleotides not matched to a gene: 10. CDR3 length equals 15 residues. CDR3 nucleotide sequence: TGTGCCACCGGGCGTAGGACAGGGGGAATCGGGGAGCTGTTTTTT. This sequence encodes CATGRRTGGIGELFF. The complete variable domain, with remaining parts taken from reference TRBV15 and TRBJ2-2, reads DAMVIQNPRYQVTQFGKPVTLSCSQTLNHNVMYWYQQKSSQAPKLLFHYYDKDFNNEADTPDNFQSRRPNTSFCFLDIRSPGLGDTAMYLCATGRRTGGIGELFFGEGSRLTVL.